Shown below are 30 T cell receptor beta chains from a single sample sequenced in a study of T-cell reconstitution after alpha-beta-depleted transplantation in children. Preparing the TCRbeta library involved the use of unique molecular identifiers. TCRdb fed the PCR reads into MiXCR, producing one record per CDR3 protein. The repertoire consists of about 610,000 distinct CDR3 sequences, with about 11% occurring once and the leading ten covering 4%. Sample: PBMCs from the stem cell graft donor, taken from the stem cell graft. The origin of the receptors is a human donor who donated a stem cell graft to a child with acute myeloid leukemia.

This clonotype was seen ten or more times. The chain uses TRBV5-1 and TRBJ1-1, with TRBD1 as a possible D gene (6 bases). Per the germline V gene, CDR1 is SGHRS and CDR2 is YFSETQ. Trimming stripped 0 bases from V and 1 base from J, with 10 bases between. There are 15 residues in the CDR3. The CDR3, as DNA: TGCGCCAGCAGCTTGGAGGGGGACCCGAACACTGAAGCTTTCTTT. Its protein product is CASSLEGDPNTEAFF.

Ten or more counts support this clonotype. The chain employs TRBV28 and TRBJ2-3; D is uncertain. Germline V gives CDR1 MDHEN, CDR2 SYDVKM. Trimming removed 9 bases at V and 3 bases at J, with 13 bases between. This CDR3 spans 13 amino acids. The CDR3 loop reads CASQLAVTDTQYF. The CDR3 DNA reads TGTGCCAGTCAACTGGCCGTAACAGATACGCAGTATTTT.

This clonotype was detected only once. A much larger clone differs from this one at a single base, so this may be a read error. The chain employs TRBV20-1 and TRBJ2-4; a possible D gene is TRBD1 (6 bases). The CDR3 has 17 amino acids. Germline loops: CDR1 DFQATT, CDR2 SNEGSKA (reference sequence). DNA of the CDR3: TGCTGTGCAAGTAAAGGGGGAGCGGTTCTAGCCAAAAACATTCAGTACTTC. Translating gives CCASKGGAVLAKNIQYF.

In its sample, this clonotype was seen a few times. The CDR3 sequence is CASSIWAGYGETQYF. The CDR3 DNA is TGTGCCAGTAGTATTTGGGCGGGGTACGGAGAGACCCAGTACTTC. The gene calls are TRBV19 and TRBJ2-5; D is perhaps TRBD2 (6 bases). Germline CDR1 is LNHDA and CDR2 is SQIVND (reference sequence). This CDR3 region has 15 residues. V lost 3 bases and J lost 4, with 15 bases in between. Together with reference TRBV19 and TRBJ2-5, the CDR3 gives the full variable domain: DGGITQSPKYLFRKEGQNVTLSCEQNLNHDAMYWYRQDPGQGLRLIYYSQIVNDFQKGDIAEGYSVSREKKESFPLTVTSAQKNPTAFYLCASSIWAGYGETQYFGPGTRLLVL.

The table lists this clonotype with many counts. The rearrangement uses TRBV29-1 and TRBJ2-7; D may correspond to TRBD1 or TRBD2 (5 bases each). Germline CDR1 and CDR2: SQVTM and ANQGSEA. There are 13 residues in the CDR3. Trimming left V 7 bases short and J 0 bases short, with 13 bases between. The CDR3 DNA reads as TGCAGCGCCAGGGACCTTTTCTCCTACGAGCAGTACTTC. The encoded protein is CSARDLFSYEQYF.

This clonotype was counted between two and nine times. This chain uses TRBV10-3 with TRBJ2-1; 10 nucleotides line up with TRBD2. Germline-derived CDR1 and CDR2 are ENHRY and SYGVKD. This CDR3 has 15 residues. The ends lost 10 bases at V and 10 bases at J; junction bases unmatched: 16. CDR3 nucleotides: TGTGCCACCCAGGAAGCTAAGCGGGAGGGTAACGAGCAGTTCTTC. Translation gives CATQEAKREGNEQFF.

The CDR3 region is CASSLVGFQETQYF. CDR3 DNA sequence: TGCGCCAGCAGCTTGGTGGGGTTCCAAGAGACCCAGTACTTC. The rearrangement uses TRBV5-1 and TRBJ2-5; D uncertain. The length of the CDR3 is 14 residues. V lost 0 bases, J lost 1 base, and 7 bases lay in between. CDR1 is SGHRS, CDR2 YFSETQ, per germline.

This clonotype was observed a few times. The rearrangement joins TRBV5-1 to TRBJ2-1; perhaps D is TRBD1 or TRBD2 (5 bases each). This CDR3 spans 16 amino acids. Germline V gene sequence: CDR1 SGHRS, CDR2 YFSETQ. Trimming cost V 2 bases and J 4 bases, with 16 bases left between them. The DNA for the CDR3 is TGCGCCAGCAGCTTTAAGGGGACGGACCCTTACAATGAGCAGTTCTTC. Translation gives CASSFKGTDPYNEQFF. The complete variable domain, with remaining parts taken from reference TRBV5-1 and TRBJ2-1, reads KAGVTQTPRYLIKTRGQQVTLSCSPISGHRSVSWYQQTPGQGLQFLFEYFSETQRNKGNFPGRFSGRQFSNSRSEMNVSTLELGDSALYLCASSFKGTDPYNEQFFGPGTRLTVL.

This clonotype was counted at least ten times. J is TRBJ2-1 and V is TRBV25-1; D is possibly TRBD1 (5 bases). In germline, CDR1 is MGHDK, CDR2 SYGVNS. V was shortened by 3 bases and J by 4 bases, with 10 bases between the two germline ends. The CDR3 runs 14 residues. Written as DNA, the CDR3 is TGTGCCAGCAGTGAGAGGACAAAATACAATGAGCAGTTCTTC. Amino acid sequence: CASSERTKYNEQFF.

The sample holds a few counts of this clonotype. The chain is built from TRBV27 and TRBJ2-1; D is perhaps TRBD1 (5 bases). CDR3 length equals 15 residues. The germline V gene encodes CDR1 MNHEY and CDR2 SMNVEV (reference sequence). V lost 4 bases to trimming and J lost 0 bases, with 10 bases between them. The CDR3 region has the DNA TGTGCCAGCAGTTCTAGACAGAGCTCCTACAATGAGCAGTTCTTC. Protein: CASSSRQSSYNEQFF.

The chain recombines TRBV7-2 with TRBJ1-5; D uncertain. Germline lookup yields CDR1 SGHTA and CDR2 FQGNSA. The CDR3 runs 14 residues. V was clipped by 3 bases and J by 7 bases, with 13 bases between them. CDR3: CASSFMGGSQPQHF. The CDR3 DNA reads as TGTGCCAGCAGCTTCATGGGTGGAAGCCAGCCCCAGCATTTT.

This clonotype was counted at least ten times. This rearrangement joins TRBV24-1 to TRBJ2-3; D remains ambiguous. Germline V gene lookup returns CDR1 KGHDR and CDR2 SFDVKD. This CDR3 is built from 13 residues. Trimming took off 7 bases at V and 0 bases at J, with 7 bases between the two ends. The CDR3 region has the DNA TGTGCCACCAGCCTCCGCAGCACAGATACGCAGTATTTT. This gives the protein CATSLRSTDTQYF.

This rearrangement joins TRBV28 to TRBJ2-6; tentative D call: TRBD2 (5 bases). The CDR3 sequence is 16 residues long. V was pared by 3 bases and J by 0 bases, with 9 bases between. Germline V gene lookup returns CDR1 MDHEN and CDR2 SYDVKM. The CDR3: CASSLRVRSGANVLTF. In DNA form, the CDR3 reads TGTGCCAGCAGTTTGAGGGTCCGCTCTGGGGCCAACGTCCTGACTTTC.

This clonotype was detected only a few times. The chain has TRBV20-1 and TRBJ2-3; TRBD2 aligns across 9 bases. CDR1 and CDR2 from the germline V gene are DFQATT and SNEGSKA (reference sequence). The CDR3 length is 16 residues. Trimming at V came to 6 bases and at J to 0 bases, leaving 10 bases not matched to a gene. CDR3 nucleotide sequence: TGCAGTGCCCCCCCCCCTAGCGGGGTTAGCACAGATACGCAGTATTTT. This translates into CSAPPPSGVSTDTQYF.

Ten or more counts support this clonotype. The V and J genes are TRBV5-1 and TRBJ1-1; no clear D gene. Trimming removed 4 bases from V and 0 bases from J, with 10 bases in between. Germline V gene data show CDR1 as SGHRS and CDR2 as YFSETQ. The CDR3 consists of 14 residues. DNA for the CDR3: TGCGCCAGCAGCATGGACCCAGTGAACACTGAAGCTTTCTTT. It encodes CASSMDPVNTEAFF. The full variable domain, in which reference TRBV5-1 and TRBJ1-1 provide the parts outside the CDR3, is KAGVTQTPRYLIKTRGQQVTLSCSPISGHRSVSWYQQTPGQGLQFLFEYFSETQRNKGNFPGRFSGRQFSNSRSEMNVSTLELGDSALYLCASSMDPVNTEAFFGQGTRLTVV.

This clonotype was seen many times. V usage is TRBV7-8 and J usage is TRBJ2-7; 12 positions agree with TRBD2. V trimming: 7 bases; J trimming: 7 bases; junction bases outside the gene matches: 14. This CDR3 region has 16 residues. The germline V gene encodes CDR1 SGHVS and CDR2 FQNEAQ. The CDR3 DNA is TGTGCCAGCACCCTTGGGACTAGCGGGTCAAGGGGAGAGCAGTACTTC. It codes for CASTLGTSGSRGEQYF.

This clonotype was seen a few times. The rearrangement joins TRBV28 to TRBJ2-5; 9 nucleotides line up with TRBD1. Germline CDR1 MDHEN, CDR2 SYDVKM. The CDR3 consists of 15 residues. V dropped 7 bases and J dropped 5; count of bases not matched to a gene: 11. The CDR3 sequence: CASKEGQGRGETQYF. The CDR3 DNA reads TGTGCCAGCAAAGAGGGACAGGGAAGGGGGGAGACCCAGTACTTC.

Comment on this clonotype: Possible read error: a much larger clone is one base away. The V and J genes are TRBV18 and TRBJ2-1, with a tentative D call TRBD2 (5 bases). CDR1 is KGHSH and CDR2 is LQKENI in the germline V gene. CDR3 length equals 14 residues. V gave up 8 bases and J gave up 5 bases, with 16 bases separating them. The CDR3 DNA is TGTGCCAGCCCGCCACCGAGGGCCAACAATGAGCAGTTCTTC. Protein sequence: CASPPPRANNEQFF.

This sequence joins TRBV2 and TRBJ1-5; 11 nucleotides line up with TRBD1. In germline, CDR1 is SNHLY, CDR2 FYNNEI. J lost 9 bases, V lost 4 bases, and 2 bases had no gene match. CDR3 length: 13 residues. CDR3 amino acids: CASSAGQGGPQHF. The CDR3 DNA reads TGTGCCAGCAGTGCGGGACAGGGGGGGCCCCAGCATTTT.

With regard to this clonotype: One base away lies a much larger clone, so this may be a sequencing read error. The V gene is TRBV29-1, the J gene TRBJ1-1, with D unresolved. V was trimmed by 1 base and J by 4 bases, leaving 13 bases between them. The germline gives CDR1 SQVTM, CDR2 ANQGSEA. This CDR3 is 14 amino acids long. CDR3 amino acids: CSVEGFEGSTEAFF. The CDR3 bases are TGCAGCGTTGAAGGGTTTGAAGGGAGCACTGAAGCTTTCTTT. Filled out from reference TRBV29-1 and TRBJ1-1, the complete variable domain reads SAVISQKPSRDICQRGTSLTIQCQVDSQVTMMFWYRQQPGQSLTLIATANQGSEATYESGFVIDKFPISRPNLTFSTLTVSNMSPEDSSIYLCSVEGFEGSTEAFFGQGTRLTVV.

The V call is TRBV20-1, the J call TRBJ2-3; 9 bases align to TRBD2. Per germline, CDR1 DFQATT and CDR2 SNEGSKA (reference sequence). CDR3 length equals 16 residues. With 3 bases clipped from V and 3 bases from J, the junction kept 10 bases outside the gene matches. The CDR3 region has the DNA TGCAGTGCTAGCGCGAGCGGGAGGAAGGTGACAGATACGCAGTATTTT. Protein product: CSASASGRKVTDTQYF.

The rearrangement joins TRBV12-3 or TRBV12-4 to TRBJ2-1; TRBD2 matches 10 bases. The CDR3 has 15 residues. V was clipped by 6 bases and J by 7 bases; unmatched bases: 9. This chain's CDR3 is CASSPSSGRGNEQFF. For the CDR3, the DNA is TGTGCCAGCAGCCCCTCTAGCGGGAGAGGAAATGAGCAGTTCTTC.

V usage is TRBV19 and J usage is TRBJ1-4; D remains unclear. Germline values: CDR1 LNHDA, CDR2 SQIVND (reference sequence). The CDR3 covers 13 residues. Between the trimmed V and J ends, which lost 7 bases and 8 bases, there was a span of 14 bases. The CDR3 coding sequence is TGTGCCAGTAAGGCGAGAGGAGCCGAAAAACTGTTTTTT. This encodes CASKARGAEKLFF.

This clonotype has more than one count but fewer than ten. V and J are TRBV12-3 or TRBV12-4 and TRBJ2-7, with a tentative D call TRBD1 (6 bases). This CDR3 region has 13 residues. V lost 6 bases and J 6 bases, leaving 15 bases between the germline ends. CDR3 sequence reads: CASSPGVAGEQYF. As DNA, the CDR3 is TGTGCCAGCAGCCCAGGGGTAGCAGGCGAGCAGTACTTC.

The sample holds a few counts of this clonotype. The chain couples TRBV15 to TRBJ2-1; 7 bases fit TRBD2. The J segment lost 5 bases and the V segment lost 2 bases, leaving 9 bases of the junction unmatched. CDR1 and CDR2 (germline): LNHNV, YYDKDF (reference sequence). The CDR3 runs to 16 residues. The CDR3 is CATSRTRLALNNEQFF. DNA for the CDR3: TGTGCCACCAGCAGAACCAGACTAGCACTGAACAATGAGCAGTTCTTC.

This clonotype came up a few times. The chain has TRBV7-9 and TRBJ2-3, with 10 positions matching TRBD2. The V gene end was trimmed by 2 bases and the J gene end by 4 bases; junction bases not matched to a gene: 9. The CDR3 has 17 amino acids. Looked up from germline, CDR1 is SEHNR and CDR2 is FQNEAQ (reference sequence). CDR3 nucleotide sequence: TGTGCCAGCAGCTTACCTTTACTAGCGGGAAGGCCAGATACGCAGTATTTT. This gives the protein CASSLPLLAGRPDTQYF.

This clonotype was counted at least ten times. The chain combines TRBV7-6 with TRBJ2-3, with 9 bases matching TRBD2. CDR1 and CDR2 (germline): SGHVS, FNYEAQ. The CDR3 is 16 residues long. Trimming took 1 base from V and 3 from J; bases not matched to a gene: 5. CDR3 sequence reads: CASSLGAGGETDTQYF. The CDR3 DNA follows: TGTGCCAGCAGCTTAGGAGCGGGAGGAGAAACAGATACGCAGTATTTT.

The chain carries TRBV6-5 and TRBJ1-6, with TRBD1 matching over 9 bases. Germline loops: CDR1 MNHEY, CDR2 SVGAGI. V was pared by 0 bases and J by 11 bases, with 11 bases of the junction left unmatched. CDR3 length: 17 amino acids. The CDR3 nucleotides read TGTGCCAGCAGTTACTCGGCGGCCGGGACAGGGCGCACACCCCTCCACTTT. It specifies CASSYSAAGTGRTPLHF.

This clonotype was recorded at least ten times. CDR3 DNA sequence: TGCAGCGTTGAAAACCCCGACCGGGGCGGGGTATTGAGTGAGCAGTTCTTC. Its translation: CSVENPDRGGVLSEQFF. The chain is built from TRBV29-1 and TRBJ2-1, with a weak D call TRBD2 (6 bases). Trimming left V 2 bases short and J 9 bases short, with 26 bases between. Per the germline V gene, CDR1 is SQVTM and CDR2 is ANQGSEA. This CDR3 has 17 residues.

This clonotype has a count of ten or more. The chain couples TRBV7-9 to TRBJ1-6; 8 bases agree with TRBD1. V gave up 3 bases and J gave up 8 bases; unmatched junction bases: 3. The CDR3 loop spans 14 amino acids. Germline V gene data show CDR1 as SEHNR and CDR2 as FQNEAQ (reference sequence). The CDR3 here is CASSFGQGDSPLHF. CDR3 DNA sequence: TGTGCCAGCAGCTTCGGACAGGGTGATTCACCCCTCCACTTT.